One and the same sample provided the 21 T cell receptor beta chains below, sequenced in a study of PD-L1 blockade in urothelial cancer. Time point defined: peripheral blood 6 weeks after treatment start. The repertoire was sequenced with immunoSEQ multiplex PCR; TCRdb's copy has only in-frame clones and lacks some. The sample records 30,000 or so clones, roughly nine tenths being singletons. Specimen: PBMCs, collected around atezolizumab (anti-PD-L1) treatment. The receptors shown here come from a man older than 75 with urothelial cancer.

The chain uses TRBV27 and TRBJ2-5; D uncertain. Trimming pared 0 bases from V and 7 bases from J, leaving 15 bases between. The CDR3 runs to 15 residues. CDR1 is MNHEY, CDR2 SMNVEV, per germline (reference sequence). The CDR3 bases are TGTGCCAGCAGTTTATCTCGTTACGGTACGGGGACCCAGTACTTC. Translating it yields CASSLSRYGTGTQYF.

The gene calls are TRBV9 and TRBJ2-2; TRBD2 might be the D (6 bases). Trimming cost V 0 bases and J 7 bases, with 10 bases left between them. CDR3 size: 14 residues. CDR1 is SGDLS and CDR2 is YYNGEE in the germline V gene. CDR3 protein: CASSVVLAGGELFF. DNA of the CDR3: TGTGCCAGCAGCGTAGTACTAGCTGGCGGGGAGCTGTTTTTT. Drawing the rest from reference TRBV9 and TRBJ2-2, the complete variable domain is DSGVTQTPKHLITATGQRVTLRCSPRSGDLSVYWYQQSLDQGLQFLIQYYNGEERAKGNILERFSAQQFPDLHSELNLSSLELGDSALYFCASSVVLAGGELFFGEGSRLTVL.

Only one count was recorded for this clone. V gene TRBV18 combines with J gene TRBJ2-2, with D maybe TRBD1 (6 bases). Trimming stripped 1 base from V and 5 bases from J, with 8 bases between. The CDR3 runs 14 residues. Germline-derived CDR1 and CDR2 are KGHSH and LQKENI. The CDR3 coding sequence is TGTGCCAGCTCACCACAAGGGGGAACCGGGGAGCTGTTTTTT. Residues: CASSPQGGTGELFF. Combining the CDR3 with reference TRBV18 and TRBJ2-2 gives the whole variable domain NAGVMQNPRHLVRRRGQEARLRCSPMKGHSHVYWYRQLPEEGLKFMVYLQKENIIDESGMPKERFSAEFPKEGPSILRIQQVVRGDSAAYFCASSPQGGTGELFFGEGSRLTVL.

The J gene is TRBJ2-5, the V gene TRBV7-2; 10 positions agree with TRBD2. From germline, CDR1 is SGHTA and CDR2 FQGNSA. V gave up 6 bases and J gave up 7 bases; unmatched junction bases: 8. This CDR3 contains 14 residues. CDR3 coding DNA: TGTGCCAGCAGAACAGCGGGAGGGTGGGGGACCCAGTACTTC. Encoded protein: CASRTAGGWGTQYF.

The chain is built from TRBV25-1 and TRBJ2-6, with 8 nucleotides matching TRBD1. J lost 0 bases, V lost 2 bases, and 3 bases had no gene match. Germline V lookup: CDR1 MGHDK, CDR2 SYGVNS. CDR3 size: 17 residues. CDR3 sequence (DNA): TGTGCCAGCAGTGAAGGGACAGGTATCTCTGGGGCCAACGTCCTGACTTTC. Protein sequence: CASSEGTGISGANVLTF.

This clone was recorded once. The genes are TRBV9 and TRBJ2-5; 8 nucleotides line up with TRBD1. The length of the CDR3 is 15 residues. Germline trimming cut 0 bases from V and 5 bases from J; bases unmatched to any gene: 6. Germline-derived CDR1 and CDR2 are SGDLS and YYNGEE. The CDR3 DNA sequence: TGTGCCAGCAGCGTAGTGTCAGGGGGCAGGGAGACCCAGTACTTC. Its translation is CASSVVSGGRETQYF.

The rearrangement joins TRBV19 to TRBJ2-2; tentatively, D is TRBD2 (6 bases). Trimming cost V 4 bases and J 0 bases, with 12 bases left between them. Germline CDR1 and CDR2: LNHDA and SQIVND (reference sequence). This CDR3 is 16 amino acids long. CDR3 sequence: CASSTTGGANTGELFF. CDR3 DNA sequence: TGTGCCAGTAGTACGACCGGGGGAGCGAACACCGGGGAGCTGTTTTTT. The full variable domain, in which reference TRBV19 and TRBJ2-2 provide the parts outside the CDR3, is DGGITQSPKYLFRKEGQNVTLSCEQNLNHDAMYWYRQDPGQGLRLIYYSQIVNDFQKGDIAEGYSVSREKKESFPLTVTSAQKNPTAFYLCASSTTGGANTGELFFGEGSRLTVL.

The chain employs TRBV2 and TRBJ1-1, with D uncertain. CDR1 SNHLY and CDR2 FYNNEI come from the germline V gene. V was shortened by 3 bases and J by 7 bases, with 6 bases between the two germline ends. CDR3 size: 11 residues. The CDR3 nucleotides read TGTGCCAGCAGTGAGGCGGGTGAAGCTTTCTTT. Translation: CASSEAGEAFF.

The chain has TRBV5-4 and TRBJ2-7, with 13 bases that match TRBD2. This CDR3 has 13 residues. With V trimmed by 8 bases and J by 6 bases, 5 bases remained unmatched. From germline, CDR1 is SGHNT and CDR2 YYREEE (reference sequence). The CDR3 loop is CASRTSGSSEQYF. CDR3 coding DNA: TGTGCCAGTAGGACTAGCGGGAGTAGCGAGCAGTACTTC.

This chain connects TRBV7-2 to TRBJ1-4; perhaps TRBD1 as D (6 bases). CDR1 is SGHTA and CDR2 is FQGNSA in the germline V gene. The V gene lost 4 bases and the J gene lost 10 bases, with 10 bases spanning the gap. The CDR3 loop spans 12 amino acids. CDR3 nucleotides: TGTGCCAGCAGCTACAGGGAGGGAAAACTGTTTTTT. Protein sequence: CASSYREGKLFF.

This clone has a single count. This chain joins TRBV6-1 and TRBJ1-1, with no clear D. The germline gives CDR1 MNHNS, CDR2 SASEGT. The germline V and J ends were trimmed by 6 bases and 11 bases, with 10 bases remaining between them. The CDR3 loop spans 10 amino acids. CDR3 coding DNA: TGTGCCAGCAGAGAGGAGGTCGCTTTCTTT. The encoded protein is CASREEVAFF.

The chain has TRBV5-1 and TRBJ1-4; the match to TRBD1 covers 10 bases. Germline V gives CDR1 SGHRS, CDR2 YFSETQ. The CDR3 runs 15 residues. The trim removed 0 bases at V and 7 bases at J, leaving 3 bases unmatched. The CDR3 sequence is CASSLGDRGREKLFF. The CDR3 coding sequence is TGCGCCAGCAGCTTGGGCGACAGGGGGCGTGAAAAACTGTTTTTT.

V gene TRBV5-1 combines with J gene TRBJ1-1; D possibly corresponds to TRBD1 (5 bases). This CDR3 is built from 19 residues. The V gene's germline CDR1 is SGHRS and CDR2 YFSETQ. Trimming shortened V by 3 bases and J by 1 base, and 25 bases separated the two germline ends. CDR3 in amino acids: CASSSTLPGGGFGNTEAFF. In DNA, the CDR3 is TGCGCCAGCAGCTCGACCTTGCCCGGTGGGGGGTTTGGGAACACTGAAGCTTTCTTT. Together with reference TRBV5-1 and TRBJ1-1, the CDR3 gives the full variable domain: KAGVTQTPRYLIKTRGQQVTLSCSPISGHRSVSWYQQTPGQGLQFLFEYFSETQRNKGNFPGRFSGRQFSNSRSEMNVSTLELGDSALYLCASSSTLPGGGFGNTEAFFGQGTRLTVV.

The V gene is TRBV28, the J gene TRBJ1-1; D gene ambiguous. The V and J ends lost 7 bases and 0 bases respectively, with 6 bases between them. The CDR3 loop spans 12 amino acids. In germline, CDR1 is MDHEN, CDR2 SYDVKM. The CDR3 coding sequence is TGTGCCAGCAAACATTTGAACACTGAAGCTTTCTTT. It encodes CASKHLNTEAFF.

The rearrangement uses TRBV9 and TRBJ1-4; the match to TRBD1 covers 8 bases. After removal of 0 bases from V and 7 bases from J, the junction contained 2 bases not matched to a gene. The CDR3 loop spans 14 amino acids. Germline assignment: CDR1 SGDLS and CDR2 YYNGEE. The CDR3 coding sequence is TGTGCCAGCAGCGTAGGGACAGGGCCTGAAAAACTGTTTTTT. Its translation is CASSVGTGPEKLFF.

The chain is built from TRBV7-2 and TRBJ1-1, with a tentative D call TRBD1 (5 bases). CDR1 and CDR2 (germline): SGHTA, FQGNSA. This CDR3 has 14 amino acids. V lost 0 bases, J lost 4 bases, and 9 bases lay in between. The CDR3 nucleotides are TGTGCCAGCAGCTTAGCCCCGACAGTCACTGAAGCTTTCTTT. Translated, it gives CASSLAPTVTEAFF.

The chain couples TRBV5-1 to TRBJ1-3; TRBD1 matches 8 bases. The V gene's germline CDR1 is SGHRS and CDR2 YFSETQ. The V and J ends lost 0 bases and 2 bases, in that order; junction bases with no gene match: 4. The CDR3 loop spans 16 amino acids. CDR3 protein: CASSLDSQGAGNTIYF. The CDR3 nucleotides read TGCGCCAGCAGCTTGGATTCACAGGGGGCTGGAAACACCATATATTTT.

This clone appeared a few times. The V gene is TRBV27, the J gene TRBJ1-5; D may be TRBD1 (5 bases). V lost 2 bases to trimming and J lost 6 bases, with 14 bases between them. The CDR3 contains 15 residues. In germline, CDR1 is MNHEY, CDR2 SMNVEV (reference sequence). The chain's CDR3 is CASSLGRGGGQPQHF. The CDR3 DNA follows: TGTGCCAGCAGTTTAGGGCGCGGGGGTGGTCAGCCCCAGCATTTT.

The J gene is TRBJ1-5, the V gene TRBV4-2; the match to TRBD1 covers 9 bases. The CDR3 is 17 amino acids. J gave up 0 bases and V 3 bases, and 6 bases lay outside the gene matches. From germline, CDR1 is LGHNA and CDR2 YNFKEQ. CDR3 in amino acids: CASSQSRTGDSNQPQHF. CDR3 DNA: TGTGCCAGCAGCCAGTCTCGGACAGGGGATAGCAATCAGCCCCAGCATTTT.

This clone was recorded only once. V is TRBV10-3 and J is TRBJ2-2; 8 positions match TRBD1. The CDR3 is 14 amino acids. Looked up from germline, CDR1 is ENHRY and CDR2 is SYGVKD. Germline trimming cut 10 bases from V and 6 bases from J; bases unmatched to any gene: 10. CDR3 coding DNA: TGTGCCAGCAGGACAGGGATAGAGGCCGGGGAGCTGTTTTTT. This codes for CASRTGIEAGELFF.

The V and J genes are TRBV19 and TRBJ2-1; 11 bases are shared with TRBD2. The V segment lost 4 bases and the J segment 9 bases; nucleotides outside the gene matches: 11. The CDR3 is 16 amino acids. Germline CDR1 is LNHDA and CDR2 is SQIVND (reference sequence). Here the CDR3 DNA reads TGTGCCAGTAGTAAACTAGCGGGAGTTATTTATGGTGAGCAGTTCTTC. Amino acid sequence: CASSKLAGVIYGEQFF.